The clone carrying this T cell receptor beta chain has only a few counts. The data originate from a study of cytomegalovirus exposure and HLA in healthy donors. About the study: There were tens of millions of unique TCRs (from HLA-typed donors) in an early data release.

It was with 60 Vbeta and 13 Jbeta primers that the PCR ran. Only in-frame clones appear in the TCRdb table, and some are missing; sequencing was by immunoSEQ multiplex PCR. This table has under 150,000 clones, approximately 8.9% appearing once. The CDR3 consists of 14 residues. V was shortened by 4 bases and J by 0 bases, with 10 bases between the two germline ends. Germline CDR1 SGHNT, CDR2 YYREEE (reference sequence). The sample taken for sequencing was PBMCs. This chain links TRBV5-4 with TRBJ1-1; tentatively, D is TRBD1 (5 bases). The TCR sequence derives from a woman aged 40 to 49 in good health and CMV-seropositive. The CDR3 sequence: CASSAGRMNTEAFF. As DNA, the CDR3 is TGTGCCAGCAGCGCGGGACGGATGAACACTGAAGCTTTCTTT.